This T cell receptor (beta chain) was profiled in a study of T-cell reconstitution after alpha-beta-depleted transplantation in children. Overall study findings and caveats: A year post-transplant, T-cell counts and diversity derived mostly from newly produced T cells. For some patients, TCRbeta diversity was high at day 60 because of recipient T cells and thymic progenitors that survived.

TCRbeta library construction was performed incorporating unique molecular identifiers. MiXCR was run by TCRdb on the PCR reads, yielding one entry per CDR3 protein. Among about 980,000 distinct CDR3 sequences listed, about 31% were seen once. Turning to this clonotype: Antigen: not known.

Germline loops: CDR1 LNHDA, CDR2 SQIVND (reference sequence). Trimming took 6 bases from V and 3 from J; bases not matched to a gene: 4. This CDR3 has 13 amino acids. The sequences come from PBMCs, mostly from graft donor cells, collected 360 days after TCRalphabeta/CD19-depleted stem cell transplant. The receptor comes from a boy less than two years old who had a stem cell transplant for SCID, so the T cells may come from the graft donor. V gene TRBV19 combines with J gene TRBJ1-2; 7 bases agree with TRBD1. In DNA form, the CDR3 reads TGTGCCAGTAGAGCGCAGGGGGACTATGGCTACACCTTC. Translating it yields CASRAQGDYGYTF.